Shown below are 32 T cell receptor beta chains from a single sample sequenced in a study of high-grade serous ovarian cancer treatment subgroups. Tumor samples were taken before definitive surgery or chemotherapy. Method: immunoSEQ multiplex PCR; TCRdb's copy keeps in-frame clones and lacks some. The sample contains about 10,000 clones, 68% of which appear only once. Sequences were obtained from tumor tissue. The receptors come from a human donor with high-grade serous ovarian cancer.

The chain's CDR3 is CASSAGASQETQYF. The CDR3, as DNA: TGTGCCAGCAGCGCAGGGGCTAGCCAAGAGACCCAGTACTTC. The J gene is TRBJ2-5, the V gene TRBV9, with D possibly matching TRBD1 (6 bases). Germline lookup yields CDR1 SGDLS and CDR2 YYNGEE. V was shortened by 3 bases and J by 1 base, with 10 bases between the two germline ends. This CDR3 spans 14 amino acids.

The CDR3 DNA is TGTGCCAGCAGTTTACAGGGTAGCGGGAGATCTAATGAGCAGTTCTTC. The encoded protein is CASSLQGSGRSNEQFF. The rearrangement links TRBV27 to TRBJ2-1, with 9 bases matching TRBD2. Looked up from germline, CDR1 is MNHEY and CDR2 is SMNVEV (reference sequence). The CDR3 length is 16 residues. V gave up 2 bases and J gave up 7 bases; unmatched junction bases: 9.

The chain uses TRBV7-8 and TRBJ2-5, with TRBD1 identical over 12 bases. The CDR3 is made up of 17 amino acids. V gave up 3 bases and J gave up 4 bases; unmatched junction bases: 9. Germline V gene lookup returns CDR1 SGHVS and CDR2 FQNEAQ. In DNA form, the CDR3 reads TGTGCCAGCAGCTTCGCCCTGGGACAGGGGGCCACAGAGACCCAGTACTTC. The encoded protein is CASSFALGQGATETQYF.

The V gene is TRBV11-2, the J gene TRBJ1-3; D remains ambiguous. CDR1 and CDR2 from the germline V gene are SGHAT and FQNNGV. Trimming left V 4 bases short and J 3 bases short, with 13 bases between. The CDR3 has 15 amino acids. CDR3 sequence reads: CASSSSSRDGNTIYF. The CDR3 region has the DNA TGTGCCAGCAGCTCTTCTTCGAGGGATGGAAACACCATATATTTT.

This clone has only one observation. The chain has TRBV5-4 and TRBJ2-2; no clear D. Germline V gene sequence: CDR1 SGHNT, CDR2 YYREEE (reference sequence). Trimming stripped 4 bases from V and 1 base from J, with 8 bases between. CDR3 length: 14 residues. CDR3 in amino acids: CASSLDKNTGELFF. CDR3 bases: TGTGCCAGCAGCCTCGACAAGAACACCGGGGAGCTGTTTTTT. Together with reference TRBV5-4 and TRBJ2-2, the CDR3 gives the full variable domain: ETGVTQSPTHLIKTRGQQVTLRCSSQSGHNTVSWYQQALGQGPQFIFQYYREEENGRGNFPPRFSGLQFPNYSSELNVNALELDDSALYLCASSLDKNTGELFFGEGSRLTVL.

V usage is TRBV6-6 and J usage is TRBJ2-5, with TRBD1 matching over 7 bases. Germline values: CDR1 MNHNY, CDR2 SVGAGI (reference sequence). The CDR3 consists of 14 residues. Unmatched junction bases numbered 2, after V lost 0 bases and J lost 4 bases. The DNA of the CDR3 is TGTGCCAGCAGTTACTCGCGACAGGGAGAGACCCAGTACTTC. This codes for CASSYSRQGETQYF.

V usage is TRBV5-8 and J usage is TRBJ2-3; tentative D call: TRBD1 (6 bases). This CDR3 contains 17 residues. The V gene's germline CDR1 is SGHTS and CDR2 YDEGEE. V gave up 4 bases and J gave up 0 bases, with 18 bases separating them. The CDR3 loop reads CASSLRTDLSSTDTQYF. The CDR3 DNA sequence: TGTGCCAGCAGCCTCCGGACAGACCTCTCTAGCACAGATACGCAGTATTTT.

The rearrangement uses TRBV7-6 and TRBJ2-1, with TRBD1 matching 7 bases. The germline gives CDR1 SGHVS, CDR2 FNYEAQ. The V segment lost 1 base and the J segment 9 bases; nucleotides outside the gene matches: 3. CDR3 size: 13 residues. The CDR3 sequence: CASSLEGGTEQFF. CDR3 sequence (DNA): TGTGCCAGCAGCTTAGAAGGGGGCACTGAGCAGTTCTTC.

The rearrangement joins TRBV11-2 to TRBJ2-1; D may be TRBD2 (5 bases). The CDR3 is made up of 16 amino acids. CDR1 and CDR2 (germline): SGHAT, FQNNGV. Trimming left V 4 bases short and J 3 bases short, with 16 bases between. The CDR3 spells CASSSLPASSYNEQFF. The CDR3 DNA follows: TGTGCCAGCAGCTCCCTCCCGGCTAGCAGCTACAATGAGCAGTTCTTC.

This chain links TRBV19 with TRBJ1-4; D is ambiguous. Trimming took off 1 base at V and 5 bases at J, with 11 bases between the two ends. The germline CDR1 and CDR2 sequences are LNHDA and SQIVND (reference sequence). The CDR3 sequence is 15 residues long. The CDR3 region has the DNA TGTGCCAGTAGTATAGTGGGCAGAACAAATGAAAAACTGTTTTTT. It encodes CASSIVGRTNEKLFF.

In its sample, this clone was seen a few times. The chain couples TRBV10-3 to TRBJ2-1; 16 bases agree with TRBD2. CDR1 ENHRY and CDR2 SYGVKD come from the germline V gene. CDR3 length: 17 amino acids. With 6 bases clipped from V and 2 bases from J, the junction kept 4 bases outside the gene matches. The CDR3 sequence is CAIRGTSGRETYNEQFF. The DNA of the CDR3 is TGTGCCATCAGAGGGACTAGCGGGAGGGAGACCTACAATGAGCAGTTCTTC.

The V gene is TRBV7-8, the J gene TRBJ2-5, with D perhaps TRBD1 (5 bases). CDR1 is SGHVS and CDR2 is FQNEAQ in the germline V gene. The CDR3 spans 13 residues. V was trimmed by 7 bases and J by 1 base, leaving 10 bases between them. As DNA, the CDR3 is TGTGCCAGCATCCTCAGGGTCCAAGAGACCCAGTACTTC. This gives the protein CASILRVQETQYF.

By share, this clone counts as medium-sized. The CDR3 bases are TGTGCCAGCAGCCAAGCCCAGTTAGGGGGTGTCTACGAGCAGTACTTC. Protein product: CASSQAQLGGVYEQYF. The J gene is TRBJ2-7, the V gene TRBV4-2; D is possibly TRBD1 (6 bases). CDR1 and CDR2 from the germline V gene are LGHNA and YNFKEQ. V lost 1 base and J 3 bases, leaving 16 bases between the germline ends. There are 16 residues in the CDR3.

V usage is TRBV7-2 and J usage is TRBJ2-1, with D possibly TRBD2 on 5 matching bases. The germline V and J ends were trimmed by 3 bases and 0 bases, with 9 bases remaining between them. CDR3 size: 15 residues. Germline V gene sequence: CDR1 SGHTA, CDR2 FQGNSA. The CDR3 spells CASSFQRSSYNEQFF. The CDR3 DNA follows: TGTGCCAGCAGCTTTCAGCGGAGCTCCTACAATGAGCAGTTCTTC. Using reference TRBV7-2 and TRBJ2-1 for the parts outside the CDR3, the full variable domain is GAGVSQSPSNKVTEKGKDVELRCDPISGHTALYWYRQSLGQGLEFLIYFQGNSAPDKSGLPSDRFSAERTGGSVSTLTIQRTQQEDSAVYLCASSFQRSSYNEQFFGPGTRLTVL.

V gene TRBV11-1 combines with J gene TRBJ1-1; D perhaps matches TRBD1 (5 bases). Germline V gene sequence: CDR1 SGHAT, CDR2 FQDESV (reference sequence). V gave up 5 bases and J gave up 2 bases, with 15 bases separating them. The CDR3 sequence is 15 residues long. CDR3 sequence (DNA): TGTGCCAGCAGCCGTTGGCAGGGTGGAAACACTGAAGCTTTCTTT. Residues: CASSRWQGGNTEAFF. The full variable domain, its missing parts supplied by reference TRBV11-1 and TRBJ1-1, is EAEVAQSPRYKITEKSQAVAFWCDPISGHATLYWYRQILGQGPELLVQFQDESVVDDSQLPKDRFSAERLKGVDSTLKIQPAELGDSAMYLCASSRWQGGNTEAFFGQGTRLTVV.

This clone was counted between two and nine times. The rearrangement links TRBV7-2 to TRBJ1-5; 10 nucleotides agree with TRBD1. There are 16 residues in the CDR3. Germline values: CDR1 SGHTA, CDR2 FQGNSA. The V gene end was trimmed by 5 bases and the J gene end by 6 bases; junction bases not matched to a gene: 10. CDR3 sequence (DNA): TGTGCCAGCAGCCTCACCGGGACAGGGGCGACTCAGCCCCAGCATTTT. The encoded protein is CASSLTGTGATQPQHF.

J is TRBJ2-1 and V is TRBV7-6; 13 bases agree with TRBD2. This CDR3 is built from 17 residues. Trimming cost V 2 bases and J 6 bases; bases outside gene matches: 7. The germline gives CDR1 SGHVS, CDR2 FNYEAQ. CDR3 bases: TGTGCCAGCAGCTTAAGGACTAGCGGGAGATTGTTCAATGAGCAGTTCTTC. Protein: CASSLRTSGRLFNEQFF.

This clone was seen just once. The chain's CDR3 is CASSLTGPQPQHF. CDR3 DNA: TGTGCCAGCAGCTTAACAGGGCCTCAGCCCCAGCATTTT. V usage is TRBV7-2 and J usage is TRBJ1-5; the D gene is possibly TRBD1 (6 bases). The CDR3 spans 13 residues. Germline V gene lookup returns CDR1 SGHTA and CDR2 FQGNSA. The V end lost 2 bases, the J end lost 6 bases, and 8 bases lay between the germline ends. The whole variable domain, filled in from reference TRBV7-2 and TRBJ1-5, reads GAGVSQSPSNKVTEKGKDVELRCDPISGHTALYWYRQSLGQGLEFLIYFQGNSAPDKSGLPSDRFSAERTGGSVSTLTIQRTQQEDSAVYLCASSLTGPQPQHFGDGTRLSIL.

This rearrangement joins TRBV7-2 to TRBJ2-5; D is possibly TRBD1 or TRBD2 (5 bases each). The assigned J gene may be wrong: the sequence end matches TRBJ2-7 better. The CDR3 contains 14 residues. CDR1 is SGHTA and CDR2 is FQGNSA in the germline V gene. CDR3 bases: TGTGCCAGCAGCACTTCAGGGACCGGCTACGAGCAGTACTTC. Encoded protein: CASSTSGTGYEQYF.

The rearrangement joins TRBV7-9 to TRBJ2-1; TRBD2 agrees at 13 bases. Germline V gene data show CDR1 as SEHNR and CDR2 as FQNEAQ (reference sequence). The CDR3 consists of 16 residues. V lost 5 bases, J lost 8 bases, and 9 bases stayed unmatched. This chain's CDR3 is CASSPTSGRAVDEQFF. DNA of the CDR3: TGTGCCAGCAGCCCAACTAGCGGGAGGGCCGTCGATGAGCAGTTCTTC.

The chain employs TRBV29-1 and TRBJ2-3; a possible D gene is TRBD2 (5 bases). The V and J ends lost 7 bases and 1 base respectively, with 24 bases between them. In germline, CDR1 is SQVTM, CDR2 ANQGSEA. The CDR3 is 17 residues long. CDR3 protein: CSAPGNKGPTGTDTQYF. CDR3 sequence (DNA): TGCAGCGCTCCGGGAAATAAGGGTCCGACGGGCACAGATACGCAGTATTTT.

The gene calls are TRBV5-1 and TRBJ2-1; 14 bases map to TRBD2. The CDR3 contains 16 residues. From germline, CDR1 is SGHRS and CDR2 YFSETQ. Losses at the gene ends were 4 bases for V and 7 bases for J; bases not matched to a gene: 7. The CDR3 spells CASSPLGLAGGNEQFF. CDR3 nucleotides: TGCGCCAGCAGCCCCCTCGGACTAGCGGGAGGAAATGAGCAGTTCTTC.

The rearrangement joins TRBV30 to TRBJ2-1; D gene unclear. V dropped 6 bases and J dropped 15 bases, with 18 bases sitting between them. The CDR3 has 11 residues. Germline CDR1 and CDR2: GTSNPN and SVGIG (reference sequence). CDR3: CACHKGSRLFF. CDR3 DNA sequence: TGTGCCTGCCATAAAGGCTCCCGGCTGTTCTTC.

This chain uses TRBV7-3 with TRBJ1-2, with D uncertain. The CDR3 is 14 amino acids. The V and J ends lost 3 bases and 4 bases respectively, with 12 bases between them. From germline, CDR1 is SGHTA and CDR2 FQGTGA. The CDR3: CASSFRPLGYGYTF. CDR3 DNA sequence: TGTGCCAGCAGCTTTAGGCCCCTCGGCTATGGCTACACCTTC. The entire variable domain, with the rest obtained from reference TRBV7-3 and TRBJ1-2, is as follows: GAGVSQTPSNKVTEKGKYVELRCDPISGHTALYWYRQSLGQGPEFLIYFQGTGAADDSGLPNDRFFAVRPEGSVSTLKIQRTERGDSAVYLCASSFRPLGYGYTFGSGTRLTVV.

This clone is deemed medium-sized. This sequence joins TRBV5-1 and TRBJ2-2; D unclear. This CDR3 is built from 14 residues. Germline V gene sequence: CDR1 SGHRS, CDR2 YFSETQ. Trimming took off 2 bases at V and 2 bases at J, with 7 bases between the two ends. In nucleotides, the CDR3 is TGCGCCAGCAGCTTTTACGGAAACACCGGGGAGCTGTTTTTT. Its protein product is CASSFYGNTGELFF.

J is TRBJ2-7 and V is TRBV6-1; D gene uncertain. V was clipped by 1 base and J by 2 bases, with 6 bases between them. This CDR3 spans 13 amino acids. Germline loops: CDR1 MNHNS, CDR2 SASEGT. In nucleotides, the CDR3 is TGTGCCAGCAGTGAAGACAGCACCTACGAGCAGTACTTC. It yields the protein CASSEDSTYEQYF.

V usage is TRBV6-4 and J usage is TRBJ2-1; 14 bases match TRBD2. Germline CDR1 is MRHNA and CDR2 is SNTAGT. The CDR3 sequence is 17 residues long. J gave up 8 bases and V 4 bases, and 10 bases lay outside the gene matches. CDR3 coding DNA: TGTGCCAGCAGTGCCAGACTAGCGGGAGGGCCGGAGGATGAGCAGTTCTTC. Its protein is CASSARLAGGPEDEQFF.

V and J are TRBV28 and TRBJ2-1; TRBD2 aligns across 13 bases. V dropped 1 base and J dropped 12; count of bases not matched to a gene: 6. CDR3 length: 15 amino acids. The V gene's germline CDR1 is MDHEN and CDR2 SYDVKM. The CDR3 sequence: CASSLSGLAGEVQFF. As DNA, the CDR3 is TGTGCCAGCAGTTTATCAGGACTAGCGGGAGAGGTGCAGTTCTTC.

The chain uses TRBV16 and TRBJ1-5; D ambiguous. Trimming stripped 4 bases from V and 9 bases from J, with 19 bases between. Germline V gene data show CDR1 as KGHSY and CDR2 as FQNENV. The CDR3 sequence is 15 residues long. The DNA of the CDR3 is TGTGCCAGCAGCCTTCAGCTGGGCAGTCACGCGCCCCAGCATTTT. It is translated as CASSLQLGSHAPQHF.

V is TRBV12-5 and J is TRBJ2-5; D is possibly TRBD1 or TRBD2 (7 bases each). This CDR3 spans 17 amino acids. The germline V gene has CDR1 LGHNT and CDR2 FRNRAP. Trimming took off 0 bases at V and 1 base at J, with 15 bases between the two ends. CDR3 nucleotides: TGTGCTAGTGGTTTGGTACAGGGGACTAAGGGCCAAGAGACCCAGTACTTC. This codes for CASGLVQGTKGQETQYF.

This clone was recorded a few times. CDR3 protein: CASRGWTAIYGYTF. The CDR3 nucleotides are TGTGCCAGCAGGGGATGGACAGCGATCTATGGCTACACCTTC. This chain links TRBV2 with TRBJ1-2; a possible D gene is TRBD1 (6 bases). Germline assignment: CDR1 SNHLY and CDR2 FYNNEI. The CDR3 loop spans 14 amino acids. Trimming took 6 bases from V and 4 from J, leaving 15 bases between them.

V is TRBV4-1 and J is TRBJ1-2, with D unresolved. From germline, CDR1 is MGHRA and CDR2 YSYEKL. The ends were cut back, 1 base at V and 8 bases at J, with 11 bases in the middle. This CDR3 contains 13 residues. CDR3 bases: TGCGCCAGCAGCCAAGGGAGGGCGGTCGGCTACACCTTC. The encoded protein is CASSQGRAVGYTF.